These 14 T cell receptor beta chains originate from one sample sequenced in a study of T cells expressing NK-cell markers (dated by TCRdb to 2020 to 2022). Library prep was done by 5' RACE. Sequencing used an Illumina HiSeq 2000. The reads were reprocessed in TCRdb, with one entry per CDR3 protein sequence and no accompanying DNA. Per the sample table, the count is 550,000 to 600,000 distinct CDR3 sequences. Of the sample, around 3.3% is held by the ten largest clones. Source material: blood T cells: a sorted CD56 or NKG2C T cell subset, CD4+ or CD8+ T cells, or bulk PBMC T cells (not recorded which). Receptors originate from a man aged 18 to 30 in good health. Donor details come from another sample of the same person, matched by shared clones.

V usage is TRBV5-1 and J usage is TRBJ2-2; the D call from TCRdb, TRBD1, cannot be confirmed without DNA. The CDR3 spans 16 residues. CDR1 is SGHRS and CDR2 is YFSETQ in the germline V gene. The CDR3 loop is CASSLGVPEYTGELFF.

The chain has TRBV12-3 or TRBV12-4 and TRBJ1-1. The CDR3 totals 16 residues. This CDR3 reads CASTLIREGWGTEAFF.

This rearrangement joins TRBV9 to TRBJ2-3; TCRdb proposes TRBD2, but this gene call is untestable without DNA. The germline V gene has CDR1 SGDLS and CDR2 YYNGEE. CDR3 length: 13 residues. The CDR3 loop reads CASSGAGADTQYF.

V and J are TRBV12-3 or TRBV12-4 and TRBJ2-2; lacking DNA, the TRBD2 call made by TCRdb goes unchecked. The CDR3 sequence is 14 residues long. The CDR3 sequence is CASPSGRFPGELFF.

This chain uses TRBV12-3 or TRBV12-4 with TRBJ1-5. This CDR3 has 15 amino acids. CDR3 in amino acids: CASSFLLGSNQPQHF.

This chain connects TRBV7-9 to TRBJ2-7; TCRdb names TRBD2, which stays unverified in the absence of DNA. Germline CDR1 and CDR2: SEHNR and FQNEAQ (reference sequence). The CDR3 runs 15 residues. CDR3 protein: CASSLLPYRDYEQYF.

The chain recombines TRBV4-3 with TRBJ2-1; the TCRdb D gene call, TRBD1, has no DNA to confirm it. There are 16 residues in the CDR3. CDR1 is LGHNA, CDR2 YSLEER, per germline. This chain's CDR3 is CASSSRGERGYNEQFF.

The rearrangement joins TRBV9 to TRBJ2-7; TCRdb indicates TRBD2, and absent DNA this call remains unverified. CDR3 length: 16 amino acids. Germline V gene data show CDR1 as SGDLS and CDR2 as YYNGEE. The CDR3 reads CASSVDASGGSYEQYF. Looking up the rest from reference TRBV9 and TRBJ2-7 gives the full variable domain: DSGVTQTPKHLITATGQRVTLRCSPRSGDLSVYWYQQSLDQGLQFLIQYYNGEERAKGNILERFSAQQFPDLHSELNLSSLELGDSALYFCASSVDASGGSYEQYFGPGTRLTVT.

The CDR3 spells CASRTRGMARNTGELFF. This sequence joins TRBV7-6 and TRBJ2-2; no DNA is available, so the TRBD1 call from TCRdb remains unchecked. Per germline, CDR1 SGHVS and CDR2 FNYEAQ. There are 17 residues in the CDR3.

The V and J genes are TRBV7-2 and TRBJ2-2; TCRdb gives TRBD1 as the D gene, but with no DNA this cannot be confirmed. The CDR3 contains 16 residues. Per the germline V gene, CDR1 is SGHTA and CDR2 is FQGNSA. The CDR3 is CASSPVGHLNTGELFF.

This chain links TRBV15 with TRBJ2-5; the TRBD1 assignment by TCRdb is unverifiable without DNA. This CDR3 has 14 residues. The germline CDR1 and CDR2 sequences are LNHNV and YYDKDF (reference sequence). The chain's CDR3 is CATSSRGGMETQYF.

This chain links TRBV9 with TRBJ2-2. The CDR3 consists of 13 residues. The germline V gene has CDR1 SGDLS and CDR2 YYNGEE. CDR3 sequence: CASSGRVTGELFF.

The chain links TRBV20-1 to TRBJ2-1; TCRdb names TRBD1, which stays unverified in the absence of DNA. The CDR3 extends over 16 amino acids. Germline CDR1 and CDR2: DFQATT and SNEGSKA (reference sequence). Here the CDR3 reads CSARGGAIRDTNEQFF.

V and J are TRBV11-1 and TRBJ2-5; absent DNA, TCRdb's TRBD2 call cannot be checked. CDR3 length: 14 residues. In germline, CDR1 is SGHAT, CDR2 FQDESV (reference sequence). The CDR3 spells CASSLASGSETQYF. Using reference TRBV11-1 and TRBJ2-5 for the parts outside the CDR3, the full variable domain is EAEVAQSPRYKITEKSQAVAFWCDPISGHATLYWYRQILGQGPELLVQFQDESVVDDSQLPKDRFSAERLKGVDSTLKIQPAELGDSAMYLCASSLASGSETQYFGPGTRLLVL.